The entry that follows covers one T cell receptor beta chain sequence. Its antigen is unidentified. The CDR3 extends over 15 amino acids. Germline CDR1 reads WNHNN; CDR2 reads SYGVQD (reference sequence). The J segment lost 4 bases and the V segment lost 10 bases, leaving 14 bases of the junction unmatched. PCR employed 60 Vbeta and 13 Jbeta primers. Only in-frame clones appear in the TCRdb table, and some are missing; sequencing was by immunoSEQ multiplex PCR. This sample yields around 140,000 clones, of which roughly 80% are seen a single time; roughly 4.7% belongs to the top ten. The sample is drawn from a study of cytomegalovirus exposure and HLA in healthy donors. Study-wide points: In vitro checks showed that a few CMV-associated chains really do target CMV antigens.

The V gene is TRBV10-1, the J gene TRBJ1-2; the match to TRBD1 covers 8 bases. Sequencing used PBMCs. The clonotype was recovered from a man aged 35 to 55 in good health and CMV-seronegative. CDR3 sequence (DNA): TGCGCCATCGAAATATCAGGGGGCGCAGGCTATGGCTACACCTTC. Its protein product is CAIEISGGAGYGYTF.